The sequence of this T cell receptor (beta chain) was determined in a study of cytomegalovirus exposure and HLA in healthy donors. Whole-study results and caveats: Under in vitro conditions, three CMV-associated chains were confirmed as specific for CMV antigens. The authors enumerated around 150 TCR beta chains as linked to cytomegalovirus.

Note on this clone: As yet, its antigen is unknown.

The CDR3 totals 13 residues. Germline V gene sequence: CDR1 MNHEY, CDR2 SMNVEV (reference sequence). With 0 bases removed from V and 3 bases from J, the gap between germline ends came to 6 bases. This table comes from immunoSEQ multiplex PCR, and its TCRdb copy is limited to in-frame clones, with some not included. Of some 140,000 clones in the sample, roughly nine tenths were seen once. The sequence was obtained from a man between 18 and 35 years old in good health and CMV-seronegative. The sequencing sample was made of PBMCs. V gene TRBV27 combines with J gene TRBJ2-7; D not certain. The CDR3 DNA reads as TGTGCCAGCAGTTTATCGTTGTACTACGAGCAGTACTTC. This encodes CASSLSLYYEQYF.